The 8 T cell receptor beta chains presented below share a single source sample, sequenced in a study of T-cell memory formation after mild COVID-19. MiXCR, run by TCRdb on the 5' RACE reads, gives a single entry per CDR3 protein. Among about 440,000 distinct CDR3 sequences listed, 15% to 20% were seen once. Sequencing was done on a sample of PBMCs or a T cell subset sorted from them (not recorded which). All receptors derive from an adult woman who had mild COVID-19 (a few samples of this study predate the infection). Cell type and time point are not known.

V gene TRBV20-1 combines with J gene TRBJ2-5; D possibly corresponds to TRBD2 (6 bases). The germline V gene has CDR1 DFQATT and CDR2 SNEGSKA (reference sequence). The CDR3 loop spans 14 amino acids. V lost 5 bases and J 1 base, leaving 14 bases between the germline ends. CDR3 loop: CSAHWGGVQETQYF. In DNA form, the CDR3 reads TGCAGTGCTCACTGGGGCGGGGTCCAAGAGACCCAGTACTTC.

This clonotype was counted only a few times. CDR3 amino acids: CASSSDEEQYF. The CDR3 coding sequence is TGTGCCAGCAGTTCCGACGAGGAGCAGTACTTC. This sequence joins TRBV6-1 and TRBJ2-7; D gene unclear. Germline CDR1 is MNHNS and CDR2 is SASEGT. The CDR3 runs to 11 residues. The V and J ends lost 5 bases and 7 bases respectively, with 9 bases between them.

The genes are TRBV7-2 and TRBJ1-3; 8 bases line up with TRBD1. Germline CDR1 and CDR2: SGHTA and FQGNSA. With V trimmed by 5 bases and J by 2 bases, 8 bases remained unmatched. This CDR3 is 16 amino acids long. The CDR3 here is CASSPLDRGPGNTIYF. CDR3 DNA sequence: TGTGCCAGCAGCCCTCTAGACAGGGGCCCTGGAAACACCATATATTTT.

The V and J genes are TRBV4-1 and TRBJ2-3; TRBD2 agrees at 7 bases. The CDR3 length is 16 residues. Germline-derived CDR1 and CDR2 are MGHRA and YSYEKL. Trimming at V came to 0 bases and at J to 3 bases, leaving 6 bases not matched to a gene. The CDR3 sequence: CASSQDRGVGTDTQYF. CDR3 DNA: TGCGCCAGCAGCCAAGATCGGGGGGTTGGGACAGATACGCAGTATTTT.

The chain combines TRBV5-1 with TRBJ2-7, with D possibly being TRBD1 (5 bases). Germline V CDR1 and CDR2: SGHRS, YFSETQ. Trimming cost V 3 bases and J 5 bases, with 18 bases left between them. The CDR3 is made up of 15 amino acids. The CDR3 DNA reads TGCGCCAGCAGCTCATTGACTGACCCAGGGAACGAGCAGTACTTC. Its protein product is CASSSLTDPGNEQYF. Full variable domain (missing parts from reference TRBV5-1 and TRBJ2-7): KAGVTQTPRYLIKTRGQQVTLSCSPISGHRSVSWYQQTPGQGLQFLFEYFSETQRNKGNFPGRFSGRQFSNSRSEMNVSTLELGDSALYLCASSSLTDPGNEQYFGPGTRLTVT.

The J gene is TRBJ2-7, the V gene TRBV3-1; tentative D call: TRBD2 (5 bases). The CDR3 length is 14 residues. V was cut by 1 base and J by 3 bases, with 10 bases left in between. Germline CDR1 LGHDT, CDR2 YNNKEL (reference sequence). This CDR3 is CASSQGVARYEQYF. CDR3 nucleotides: TGTGCCAGCAGCCAAGGGGTAGCGCGCTACGAGCAGTACTTC.

This clonotype turned up a few times. The rearrangement links TRBV15 to TRBJ2-7, with 9 bases identical to TRBD1. CDR1 is LNHNV and CDR2 is YYDKDF in the germline V gene (reference sequence). J gave up 2 bases and V 4 bases, and 6 bases lay outside the gene matches. The CDR3 has 15 amino acids. CDR3 loop: CATSKDRGGPYEQYF. CDR3 sequence (DNA): TGTGCCACCAGCAAAGACAGGGGGGGACCCTACGAGCAGTACTTC. Full variable domain (outside the CDR3, taken from reference TRBV15 and TRBJ2-7): DAMVIQNPRYQVTQFGKPVTLSCSQTLNHNVMYWYQQKSSQAPKLLFHYYDKDFNNEADTPDNFQSRRPNTSFCFLDIRSPGLGDTAMYLCATSKDRGGPYEQYFGPGTRLTVT.

This chain connects TRBV7-2 to TRBJ2-3; 8 bases are shared with TRBD2. This CDR3 region has 18 residues. Looked up from germline, CDR1 is SGHTA and CDR2 is FQGNSA. The trim removed 1 base at V and 6 bases at J, leaving 15 bases unmatched. Here the CDR3 reads CASSLDWRRRGAGDTQYF. In DNA form, the CDR3 reads TGTGCCAGCAGCTTAGATTGGCGACGGCGGGGGGCCGGGGATACGCAGTATTTT.